The rows below give T cell receptor beta chains drawn from one sample of a study of PD-1 blockade in classical Hodgkin lymphoma. Method: immunoSEQ multiplex PCR; TCRdb's copy keeps in-frame clones and lacks some. The sample lists about 21,000 clones, about three quarters occurring once. The specimen was peripheral blood mononuclear cells (PBMCs), collected before the fourth cycle of nivolumab. The origin of the receptors is a human donor with classical Hodgkin lymphoma. CDR3s include the opening cysteine and the closing phenylalanine or tryptophan. D genes are given only for firm matches. The size of a clone is reported for some rows only, either as once, few or many, or as a class for expanded clones.

clone_size,v_call,d_call,j_call,cdr3_aa,cdr3_nt
few,TRBV9,.,TRBJ1-1,CASSYARDTEAFF,TGTGCCAGCAGCTATGCCAGGGACACTGAAGCTTTCTTT
.,TRBV6-5,.,TRBJ1-3,CASSYGWGSSGNTIYF,TGTGCCAGCAGTTACGGATGGGGCTCCTCTGGAAACACCATATATTTT
.,TRBV7-7,.,TRBJ2-7,CASSVSLRSEQYF,TGTGCTAGCAGCGTTTCCTTGCGCAGCGAGCAGTACTTC
.,TRBV5-3,TRBD1,TRBJ1-2,CARSKPSNRDRDGYTF,TGTGCCAGAAGCAAACCCTCAAACCGGGACAGGGACGGCTACACCTTC
.,TRBV27,.,TRBJ1-5,CASKELGGSNQPQHF,TGTGCCAGCAAAGAGTTAGGAGGTAGCAATCAGCCCCAGCATTTT
.,TRBV7-9,.,TRBJ2-5,CASSLKAVYQETQYF,TGTGCCAGCAGCTTAAAAGCAGTGTACCAAGAGACCCAGTACTTC
.,TRBV14,TRBD2,TRBJ2-5,CASSEELSGRGTLTDEETQYF,TGTGCCAGCAGCGAAGAGCTTAGCGGGAGGGGAACATTAACTGACGAAGAGACCCAGTACTTC
.,TRBV4-1,.,TRBJ2-3,CASSQVVGLDTDTQYF,TGCGCCAGCAGCCAAGTCGTGGGGCTGGACACAGATACGCAGTATTTT
.,TRBV5-1,.,TRBJ2-1,CASSLWDGEQFF,TGCGCCAGCAGCTTGTGGGACGGTGAGCAGTTCTTC
.,TRBV5-4,.,TRBJ2-7,CASSKGIPDLYEQYF,TGTGCCAGCAGCAAGGGGATACCAGATCTCTACGAGCAGTACTTC
few,TRBV19,.,TRBJ1-5,CASSIGQNNQPQHF,TGTGCCAGTAGTATTGGGCAGAACAATCAGCCCCAGCATTTT
.,TRBV19,.,TRBJ1-2,CASRTGANYGYTF,TGTGCCAGTAGGACAGGAGCTAACTATGGCTACACCTTC
.,TRBV27,.,TRBJ2-7,CASTPYGGATYEQYF,TGTGCCAGCACCCCTTATGGTGGGGCGACGTACGAGCAGTACTTC
once,TRBV10-2,.,TRBJ2-7,CASRLTTSSYEQYF,TGCGCCAGCCGTCTCACTACGAGCTCCTACGAGCAGTACTTC
.,TRBV7-9,TRBD1,TRBJ2-1,CASSVGQGSYNEQFF,TGTGCCAGCAGCGTCGGACAGGGCTCCTACAATGAGCAGTTCTTC
.,TRBV18,.,TRBJ2-3,CASSPPIWNITDTQYF,TGTGCCAGCTCACCACCAATCTGGAACATCACAGATACGCAGTATTTT
once,TRBV27,.,TRBJ2-2,CASSPLYRATSRELFF,TGTGCCAGCAGTCCCTTATACAGGGCCACTTCCCGGGAGCTGTTTTTT
.,TRBV5-3,.,TRBJ1-5,CARIRSYRDHQPQHF,TGTGCCAGAATTCGCTCCTACAGGGACCATCAGCCCCAGCATTTT
.,TRBV7-8,.,TRBJ2-1,CASSIVGLSPLPYNEQFF,TGTGCCAGCAGCATAGTGGGGCTTTCCCCCCTACCCTACAATGAGCAGTTCTTC
.,TRBV18,.,TRBJ2-7,CASSLKRVSEQYF,TGTGCCAGCTCTCTCAAGAGGGTTAGCGAGCAGTACTTC
.,TRBV19,TRBD2,TRBJ2-7,CASSRTSGPYEQYF,TGTGCCAGTAGTCGTACTAGCGGGCCTTACGAGCAGTACTTC
.,TRBV7-8,TRBD1,TRBJ2-7,CASSPGQGAVEQYF,TGTGCCAGTAGTCCGGGACAGGGGGCAGTCGAGCAGTACTTC
.,TRBV4-1,.,TRBJ2-7,CASSQAPLAGNSYEQYF,TGCGCCAGCAGCCAAGCCCCCTTGGCGGGCAACTCCTACGAGCAGTACTTC
.,TRBV18,.,TRBJ2-2,CASSPFRNTGELFF,TGTGCCAGCTCACCTTTCAGAAACACCGGGGAGCTGTTTTTT
.,TRBV11-2,.,TRBJ2-7,CASSLGGTGHEQYF,TGTGCCAGCAGCTTAGGAGGGACGGGCCACGAGCAGTACTTC
.,TRBV27,.,TRBJ2-7,CASSLWAGSEQYF,TGTGCCAGCAGTTTGTGGGCGGGAAGCGAGCAGTACTTC
.,TRBV19,.,TRBJ2-7,CASSVLLQSYEQYF,TGTGCCAGTAGTGTTCTACTCCAATCCTACGAGCAGTACTTC
.,TRBV7-8,TRBD2,TRBJ2-1,CASSLAGGGSYNEQFF,TGTGCCAGCAGCTTAGCTGGCGGGGGAAGCTACAATGAGCAGTTCTTC
.,TRBV14,TRBD2,TRBJ2-1,CASSHGTSGNYNEQFF,TGTGCCAGCAGCCACGGGACTAGCGGGAATTACAATGAGCAGTTCTTC
.,TRBV4-1,.,TRBJ2-1,CASSQAGTLTYNEQFF,TGCGCCAGCAGCCAGGCCGGGACCCTGACATACAATGAGCAGTTCTTC
.,TRBV9,TRBD2,TRBJ2-3,CASSVDSGRLDTQYF,TGTGCCAGCAGCGTAGATAGCGGGAGATTAGATACGCAGTATTTT
.,TRBV6-5,.,TRBJ1-1,CASRDGHTEAFF,TGTGCCAGCAGGGACGGACACACTGAAGCTTTCTTT
.,TRBV5-4,.,TRBJ2-5,CASSLDTETQYF,TGTGCCAGCAGCTTGGACACTGAGACCCAGTACTTC
.,TRBV21-1,.,TRBJ1-2,CASSKQGEQGESKGYTF,TGTGCCAGCAGCAAACAAGGGGAGCAGGGTGAATCAAAGGGCTACACCTTC
.,TRBV10-3,.,TRBJ2-1,CATRENAAGVAFF,TGTGCCACCAGGGAGAATGCCGCCGGTGTGGCGTTCTTC
.,TRBV19,.,TRBJ2-7,CASSILGSGYEQYF,TGTGCCAGTAGTATTCTGGGGAGCGGATACGAGCAGTACTTC
few,TRBV4-2,.,TRBJ2-7,CASSQDWSGLWEQYF,TGTGCCAGCAGCCAAGATTGGAGTGGGCTTTGGGAGCAGTACTTC
.,TRBV28,TRBD1,TRBJ2-5,CASSPQAWGWDRGLETQYF,TGTGCCAGCAGTCCCCAGGCTTGGGGTTGGGACAGGGGATTGGAGACCCAGTACTTC
once,TRBV15,.,TRBJ2-5,CATSSVVETQYF,TGTGCCACCAGCAGTGTGGTAGAGACCCAGTACTTC
.,TRBV25-1,.,TRBJ2-6,CASSSFGAGANVLTF,TGTGCCAGCAGTTCCTTCGGGGCCGGGGCCAACGTCCTGACTTTC
.,TRBV29-1,.,TRBJ2-1,CSVEDYRGTNPYNEQFF,TGCAGCGTTGAAGATTATAGGGGGACTAACCCTTACAATGAGCAGTTCTTC
.,TRBV5-4,.,TRBJ2-5,CASSRGFGETQYF,TGTGCCAGCAGCCGCGGGTTCGGGGAGACCCAGTACTTC
.,TRBV4-1,.,TRBJ2-2,CASSQVGAGELFF,TGCGCCAGCAGCCAAGTCGGGGCCGGGGAGCTGTTTTTT
.,TRBV28,.,TRBJ1-1,CASSLPLGTEAFF,TGTGCCAGCAGTTTACCACTGGGCACTGAAGCTTTCTTT